This is a list of T cell receptor beta chains from one sample in a study of CD8 T cells in Susac syndrome. MiXCR, applied by TCRdb to the immunoSEQ multiplex PCR reads, yields one record per CDR3 protein. Among about 120,000 distinct CDR3 sequences listed, around 94% were seen once. Source material: CD8+ T cells from PBMCs. These TCRs come from a human donor with Susac syndrome. Each CDR3 is given with its conserved first and last residue. A D gene is named only where the DNA matches it firmly. Size is omitted from some rows. Given values are once, few, many or a class for expanded clones.

D	size	J	V	DNA	CDR3
TRBD2	NA	TRBJ2-3	TRBV7-3	TGTGCCAGCAGCTCTAGCGGAGCTAGCACAGATACGCAGTATTTT	CASSSSGASTDTQYF
NA	NA	TRBJ2-1	TRBV7-9	TGTGCCAGCAGCTTAGCGGCTAGCAATGAGCAGTTCTTC	CASSLAASNEQFF
NA	NA	TRBJ1-1	TRBV7-9	TGTGCCAGCAGCTTAGCGTGGGCGGCTAGTGGAGAAGCTTTCTTT	CASSLAWAASGEAFF
NA	NA	TRBJ1-2	TRBV27	TGTGCCAGCAGTTTGGCAGGCAACTATGGCTACACCTTC	CASSLAGNYGYTF
TRBD2	NA	TRBJ2-1	TRBV20-1	TGCAGTGCCCCCCCGGGCGGGGGGGCTGAGAATGAGCAGTTCTTC	CSAPPGGGAENEQFF
NA	NA	TRBJ1-5	TRBV30	TGTGCCTGGAGTTTTGGGGGCCTGGGTAGCAATCAGCCCCAGCATTTT	CAWSFGGLGSNQPQHF
NA	NA	TRBJ1-2	TRBV4-2	TGTGCCAGCAGCCAGGACCTGGGCCTACCCCCGAACTATGGCTACACCTTC	CASSQDLGLPPNYGYTF
TRBD1	NA	TRBJ1-5	TRBV6-4	TGTGCCAGCAGTCCCACAGGGGGCAATCAGCCCCAGCATTTT	CASSPTGGNQPQHF
NA	NA	TRBJ1-2	TRBV6-2/TRBV6-3	TGTGCCAGCAGCCCTGGAGACTATGGCTACACCTTC	CASSPGDYGYTF
NA	NA	TRBJ2-7	TRBV7-9	TGTGCCAGCAGCCTGTTCGACGGGTTGAGCTCCTACGAGCAGTACTTC	CASSLFDGLSSYEQYF
NA	NA	TRBJ1-2	TRBV20-1	TGCAGTGCTAGAGATGGTCGGGACTATGGCTACACCTTC	CSARDGRDYGYTF
NA	NA	TRBJ1-4	TRBV7-9	TGTGCCAGCAGCCGCACAGTGAATGAAAAACTGTTTTTT	CASSRTVNEKLFF
NA	NA	TRBJ2-2	TRBV6-4	TGTGCCAGCAGCAAGGGAAACACCGGGGAGCTGTTTTTT	CASSKGNTGELFF
TRBD2	NA	TRBJ2-3	TRBV15	TGTGCCACCAGCCTTAGACTAGCGGGGGGGGCTGATACGCAGTATTTT	CATSLRLAGGADTQYF
NA	NA	TRBJ2-7	TRBV30	TGTGCCTGGAGCCCCGACGCCAACTCCTACGAGCAGTACTTC	CAWSPDANSYEQYF
NA	NA	TRBJ1-1	TRBV3-1	TGTGCCAGCAGCCAAGTTGGGGACACTGAAGCTTTCTTT	CASSQVGDTEAFF
TRBD2	NA	TRBJ2-1	TRBV4-1	TGCGCCAGCAGCCTCTCCCAGACTAGCGGGGCGTACAATGAGCAGTTCTTC	CASSLSQTSGAYNEQFF
NA	NA	TRBJ1-1	TRBV27	TGTGCCAGCAGTTTAGTAGGGGGTGAAGCTTTCTTT	CASSLVGGEAFF
NA	NA	TRBJ1-5	TRBV6-2/TRBV6-3	TGTGCCAGCAGTACGGGGGGGGAAAATCAGCCCCAGCATTTT	CASSTGGENQPQHF
NA	once	TRBJ1-1	TRBV6-2/TRBV6-3	TGTGCCAGCAGCCCCCCAGCAGGGCGGGACACTGAAGCTTTCTTT	CASSPPAGRDTEAFF
NA	NA	TRBJ2-1	TRBV13	TGTGCCAGCAGTTTGGAAGGGGTGTACAATGAGCAGTTCTTC	CASSLEGVYNEQFF
TRBD1	NA	TRBJ1-1	TRBV20-1	TGCAGTGCTACCCGGTCAGGACAGGGCGGCACTGAAGCTTTCTTT	CSATRSGQGGTEAFF
NA	NA	TRBJ1-2	TRBV30	TGTGCCTGGAGTGCCGTGTGGGGTGTGGATGGCTACACCTTC	CAWSAVWGVDGYTF
NA	NA	TRBJ2-1	TRBV12-5	TGTGCTAGTGCCAAGGGTGTGAGCTACAATGAGCAGTTCTTC	CASAKGVSYNEQFF
TRBD2	NA	TRBJ2-7	TRBV3-1	TGTGCCAGCAGCTTGTGGACTAGCGGATCGTACGAGCAGTACTTC	CASSLWTSGSYEQYF
NA	once	TRBJ1-2	TRBV30	TGTGCCTGGAGCGCTGGGGGCGTCTATGGCTACACCTTC	CAWSAGGVYGYTF
TRBD2	NA	TRBJ2-1	TRBV29-1	TGCAGCGTTGCGGGAGGGTTCTACAATGAGCAGTTCTTC	CSVAGGFYNEQFF
TRBD1	once	TRBJ2-7	TRBV13	TGTGCCAGCAGCTCCCGCCCGACAGGGTGGGGGCCCGAGCAGTACTTC	CASSSRPTGWGPEQYF
NA	NA	TRBJ1-2	TRBV29-1	TGCAGCGTTGTGGATCGGCAGGGGAGCGGCTACACCTTC	CSVVDRQGSGYTF